Listed below are T cell receptor beta chains from one sample, sequenced in a study of cytomegalovirus exposure and HLA in healthy donors. Measured with immunoSEQ multiplex PCR; TCRdb has only the in-frame clones, and not every one. The sample yields 90,000 or so clones, about 80% seen once. The sample was PBMCs. The receptor set was obtained from a woman between 45 and 60 years old in good health and CMV-seropositive. Each CDR3 is given with its conserved first and last residue. A D gene is named only where the DNA matches it firmly. Clone size is shown for a subset of rows, as once, few, many or a class of expanded clone.

j_call	clone_size	v_call	d_call	cdr3_nt	cdr3_aa
TRBJ2-1	once	TRBV9	TRBD1	TGTGCCAGCAGCGCAAAACCGGCAGGGGGCTTGGGTGAGCAGTTCTTC	CASSAKPAGGLGEQFF
TRBJ1-6	NA	TRBV2	TRBD1	TGTGCCAGCAGTGAACAGGGGGCGAGTAATTCACCCCTCCACTTT	CASSEQGASNSPLHF
TRBJ2-7	NA	TRBV4-1	TRBD1	TGCGCCAGCAGCCCAACAGGGGGCATAGGGTACGAGCAGTACTTC	CASSPTGGIGYEQYF
TRBJ1-3	NA	TRBV30	NA	TGTGCCTGGAGTCGAGGCCAGGGGTTAGGAAACACCATATATTTT	CAWSRGQGLGNTIYF
TRBJ2-6	NA	TRBV28	NA	TGTGCCAGCAGCCTCCCCAGGGTAACTGGGGCCAACGTCCTGACTTTC	CASSLPRVTGANVLTF
TRBJ2-7	NA	TRBV18	NA	TGTGCCAGCTCACCACCCGGGAGTAGCGAGCAGTACTTC	CASSPPGSSEQYF
TRBJ2-7	NA	TRBV7-9	TRBD1	TGTTCCAGCAGCTTAGGGACAGGGGCCCTTTCATCCTACGAGCAGTACTTC	CSSSLGTGALSSYEQYF
TRBJ2-1	NA	TRBV11-3	TRBD1	TGTGCCAGCAGCTTAGTCCCTCCGGGACAGGGATGGTGGAATGAGCAGTTCTTC	CASSLVPPGQGWWNEQFF
TRBJ2-1	once	TRBV5-5	TRBD1	TGTGCCTCATCTGGGACAGGGGTGTATGAGCAGTTCTTC	CASSGTGVYEQFF
TRBJ2-7	NA	TRBV28	NA	TGTGCCAGCAGTTCAGGAGAGCAGTACTTC	CASSSGEQYF
TRBJ1-4	NA	TRBV2	NA	TGTGCCAGCAGTCCGGCGGGGGATACTAATGAAAAACTGTTTTTT	CASSPAGDTNEKLFF
TRBJ2-3	few	TRBV11-3	NA	TGTGCCAGCAGCTTAGGAGGGTCCACAGATACGCAGTATTTT	CASSLGGSTDTQYF
TRBJ2-1	NA	TRBV19	NA	TGTGCCAGTAGGGGCCGGAGGAGCTCCTACAATGAGCAGTTCTTC	CASRGRRSSYNEQFF
TRBJ1-3	few	TRBV19	TRBD1	TGTGCCAGTAGTTTGGACAGGGGAACTTACGGATTTGGAAACACCATATATTTT	CASSLDRGTYGFGNTIYF
TRBJ2-1	NA	TRBV19	NA	TGTGCCAGTAGTCCTTCCCCGGATGAGCAGTTCTTC	CASSPSPDEQFF
TRBJ1-3	NA	TRBV2	NA	TGTGCCAGCAGTGACCAGGGTCAGACTGGAAACACCATATATTTT	CASSDQGQTGNTIYF
TRBJ2-1	NA	TRBV6-6	NA	TGTGCCAGCATCTTAGCGGGAGAAATAGGACAGGGTGAGCAGTTCTTC	CASILAGEIGQGEQFF
TRBJ1-1	NA	TRBV7-9	NA	TGTGCCAGCAGCTTAGACGGAGCGGGTGAAGCTTTCTTT	CASSLDGAGEAFF
TRBJ2-7	few	TRBV5-5	TRBD1	TGTGCCAGCAGAAACCCCGGACAGGCCTACGAGCAGTACTTC	CASRNPGQAYEQYF
TRBJ1-2	NA	TRBV19	TRBD1	TGTGCCAGTAGTGGCCCGGACAGGGAGGTGGGCTACACCTTC	CASSGPDREVGYTF
TRBJ2-3	few	TRBV9	NA	TGTGCCAGCAGCCCCAGAGGTCAGGGGACGCCGCAGTATTTT	CASSPRGQGTPQYF
TRBJ1-4	NA	TRBV11-3	NA	TGTGCCAGCAGCTTATTGGTAACAGGAGGGGTTGAAAAACTGTTTTTT	CASSLLVTGGVEKLFF
TRBJ2-7	NA	TRBV6-5	TRBD1	TGTGCCAGCAGTTACGGGACAGGGGGGAGCCTTTACTTC	CASSYGTGGSLYF
TRBJ2-5	NA	TRBV20-1	NA	TGCAGTACCCGACCCAGGGAGACCCAGTACTTC	CSTRPRETQYF
TRBJ2-5	few	TRBV7-8	TRBD2	TGTGCCAGCAGCTTGCCGACTAGCGGGAGGGCCAAGGAGACCCAGTACTTC	CASSLPTSGRAKETQYF
TRBJ2-7	NA	TRBV5-4	TRBD2	TGTGCCAGCAGCCATCCCTGGGAGGGAAACGAGCAGTACTTC	CASSHPWEGNEQYF
TRBJ1-1	NA	TRBV28	NA	TGTGCCAGCACTCCGGGAGGGAGGGCCACTGAAGCTTTCTTT	CASTPGGRATEAFF
TRBJ1-4	NA	TRBV7-9	TRBD1	TGTGCCAGCAGCGAAATCGGTTGGACAGGGCTCGAAAAACTGTTTTTT	CASSEIGWTGLEKLFF
TRBJ1-2	NA	TRBV7-9	NA	TGTTCCAGCAGCCCGACTTCTGGCTACACCTTC	CSSSPTSGYTF
TRBJ2-3	NA	TRBV7-9	NA	TGTGCCAGCAGCTTAGGACAGTCTAGCACAGATACGCAGTATTTT	CASSLGQSSTDTQYF
TRBJ1-2	NA	TRBV5-4	NA	TGTGCCAGCCAATTCCGGGGGGTAGGCTATGGCTACACCTTC	CASQFRGVGYGYTF
TRBJ2-1	few	TRBV7-2	NA	TGTGCCAGCAGCTTAGCTCACAGGGAGCAGTTCTTC	CASSLAHREQFF
TRBJ2-1	NA	TRBV5-4	TRBD1	TGTGCCAGCAGCTTAACAGGGGGAGAGCAGTTCTTC	CASSLTGGEQFF
TRBJ1-4	NA	TRBV5-4	NA	TGTGCCAGCAGCTTGGCCGGGAGAAATGAAAAACTGTTTTTT	CASSLAGRNEKLFF
TRBJ2-5	NA	TRBV19	NA	TGTGCCAGTAGTGCGGCAAAAGGGGGCCAAGAGACCCAGTACTTC	CASSAAKGGQETQYF
TRBJ1-1	NA	TRBV6-1	NA	TGTGCCAGCAGTGTTATGGGAGGGGCCTTGAACACTGAAGCTTTCTTT	CASSVMGGALNTEAFF
TRBJ2-7	NA	TRBV6-1	TRBD2	TGTGCCAGCCGTACTAGCGGGGGGGCGGGCTACGAGCAGTACTTC	CASRTSGGAGYEQYF
TRBJ2-3	NA	TRBV7-9	NA	TGTGCCAGCAGCCGTACGGGACACTCGTACACAGATACGCAGTATTTT	CASSRTGHSYTDTQYF
TRBJ1-1	NA	TRBV29-1	NA	TGCAGCGCCGGACACCAAAACACTGAAGCTTTCTTT	CSAGHQNTEAFF
TRBJ1-6	NA	TRBV11-2	TRBD1	TGTGCCAGCAGACGGACAGGGCAGCTTAATTCACCCCTCCACTTT	CASRRTGQLNSPLHF
TRBJ2-1	NA	TRBV18	TRBD1	TGTGCCAGCTCCATCCAGGGGGACCCAAGCTCCTACAATGAGCAGTTCTTC	CASSIQGDPSSYNEQFF
TRBJ2-1	NA	TRBV10-2	TRBD2	TGCGCCAGTAGGGACTACGTCTACAATGAGCAGTTCTTC	CASRDYVYNEQFF
TRBJ2-1	few	TRBV9	TRBD1	TGTGCCAGCAGCGTAGCAGGGACAGGGGGCTGGAATGAGCAGTTCTTC	CASSVAGTGGWNEQFF
TRBJ2-1	NA	TRBV6-5	NA	TGTGCCAGCACCGACTGGGCAGGGAATGAGCAGTTCTTC	CASTDWAGNEQFF
TRBJ2-1	NA	TRBV5-1	NA	TGCGCCAGCAGCTTGGGACAGGAGGGGGCCAGGAGGGGGCAGTTCTTC	CASSLGQEGARRGQFF
TRBJ2-1	NA	TRBV9	NA	TGTGCCAGCAGCGTAGTGGACACGCCGGGGGATGAGCAGTTCTTC	CASSVVDTPGDEQFF
TRBJ1-5	few	TRBV25-1	TRBD1	TGTGCCAGCAGCCCGACGGGACAGGGGAAACAGCCCCAGCATTTT	CASSPTGQGKQPQHF
TRBJ1-2	NA	TRBV2	TRBD1	TGTGCCAGCATCCCAGGACAGGTTTGGTACTATGGCTACACCTTC	CASIPGQVWYYGYTF
TRBJ1-2	NA	TRBV6-1	TRBD1	TGTGCCAGCAGTGAAGCGGGGACAGGGTACGGCTACACCTTC	CASSEAGTGYGYTF